Following are 17 T cell receptor beta chains from one sample sequenced in a study of T cell responses to AZD1222 COVID-19 vaccine. Assay: immunoSEQ multiplex PCR; the TCRdb copy retains only in-frame clones and omits some. Of approximately 150,000 clones in the sample, 93% were seen once. The source material was peripheral blood, sampled on day 0 of AZD1222 vaccination. Every receptor here comes from an adult in good health.

The chain links TRBV9 to TRBJ2-1, with D unclear. Trimming pared 3 bases from V and 5 bases from J, leaving 9 bases between. The CDR3 is 13 residues long. Germline assignment: CDR1 SGDLS and CDR2 YYNGEE. The DNA for the CDR3 is TGTGCCAGCAGCGATACTACCGACAATGAGCAGTTCTTC. Translated, it gives CASSDTTDNEQFF.

The V gene is TRBV5-1, the J gene TRBJ1-6, with TRBD1 matching 7 bases. Germline CDR1 and CDR2: SGHRS and YFSETQ. The V segment lost 3 bases and the J segment 7 bases; nucleotides outside the gene matches: 7. The CDR3 spans 15 residues. Written as DNA, the CDR3 is TGCGCCAGCAGCTGGGGGAACAGGGGAAATTCACCCCTCCACTTT. Residues: CASSWGNRGNSPLHF.

The chain carries TRBV5-4 and TRBJ1-2; perhaps TRBD1 as D (5 bases). This CDR3 has 15 amino acids. V lost 0 bases, J lost 8 bases, and 17 bases lay in between. Germline CDR1 SGHNT, CDR2 YYREEE (reference sequence). The CDR3 sequence: CASSLGAWDSRGYTF. The DNA of the CDR3 is TGTGCCAGCAGCTTGGGGGCTTGGGACTCGAGGGGCTACACCTTC.

The chain employs TRBV30 and TRBJ2-1, with D unclear. The CDR3 is made up of 14 amino acids. The germline V and J ends were trimmed by 0 bases and 8 bases, with 14 bases remaining between them. Looked up from germline, CDR1 is GTSNPN and CDR2 is SVGIG (reference sequence). The CDR3 spells CAWSVSRVADEQFF. CDR3 bases: TGTGCCTGGAGTGTAAGCAGAGTGGCGGATGAGCAGTTCTTC.

The table lists this clone with a count of one. The V and J genes are TRBV20-1 and TRBJ1-1; D is undetermined. The CDR3 loop spans 11 amino acids. Trimming removed 1 base from V and 6 bases from J, with 6 bases in between. The germline CDR1 and CDR2 sequences are DFQATT and SNEGSKA (reference sequence). The DNA for the CDR3 is TGCAGTGCTAGAGTCTTGCCTGAAGCTTTCTTT. Translated, it gives CSARVLPEAFF.

This rearrangement joins TRBV3-1 (or the pseudogene TRBV3-2) to TRBJ2-4; TRBD2 agrees at 7 bases. The length of the CDR3 is 16 residues. V lost 8 bases, J lost 9 bases, and 19 bases stayed unmatched. Germline V gives CDR1 LGHDT, CDR2 YNNKEL (reference sequence). CDR3 in DNA: TGTGCCAGCGCACACACTCGAACCGGGACTATAGTCATTCAGTACTTC. This translates into CASAHTRTGTIVIQYF.

CDR3 in DNA: TGTGCCAGCAGTTTTTCGGCAGGGAGGGATTCACCCCTCCACTTT. Translating gives CASSFSAGRDSPLHF. The chain is built from TRBV28 and TRBJ1-6; possibly TRBD1 for D (5 bases). Between the trimmed V and J ends, which lost 3 bases and 8 bases, there was a span of 14 bases. Germline loops: CDR1 MDHEN, CDR2 SYDVKM. The length of the CDR3 is 15 residues. The full variable domain, with the rest looked up from reference TRBV28 and TRBJ1-6, is DVKVTQSSRYLVKRTGEKVFLECVQDMDHENMFWYRQDPGLGLRLIYFSYDVKMKEKGDIPEGYSVSREKKERFSLILESASTNQTSMYLCASSFSAGRDSPLHFGNGTRLTVT.

This rearrangement joins TRBV3-1 (or the pseudogene TRBV3-2) to TRBJ1-6, with D tentatively TRBD1 (6 bases). Trimming stripped 4 bases from V and 7 bases from J, with 11 bases between. CDR1 and CDR2 from the germline V gene are LGHDT and YNNKEL (reference sequence). The CDR3 extends over 14 amino acids. CDR3 loop: CASSPGQGNSPLHF. DNA of the CDR3: TGTGCCAGCAGCCCGGGACAAGGGAATTCACCCCTCCACTTT.

The chain combines TRBV19 with TRBJ1-1, with D maybe TRBD1 (5 bases). CDR3 length equals 12 residues. The ends were cut back, 10 bases at V and 4 bases at J, with 13 bases in the middle. CDR1 LNHDA and CDR2 SQIVND come from the germline V gene (reference sequence). The CDR3 DNA reads TGTGCCACCAACCGGGACGGCACTGAAGCTTTCTTT. Protein sequence: CATNRDGTEAFF.

Here the CDR3 reads CASSVDIGTDSPLHF. DNA of the CDR3: TGTGCCAGCAGCGTAGATATAGGGACAGATTCACCCCTCCACTTT. The chain recombines TRBV9 with TRBJ1-6, with TRBD1 matching 7 bases. V shed 0 bases and J 8 bases; nucleotides not matched to a gene: 5. The length of the CDR3 is 15 residues. Germline lookup yields CDR1 SGDLS and CDR2 YYNGEE.

V gene TRBV9 combines with J gene TRBJ2-2, with D possibly being TRBD1 (5 bases). V dropped 0 bases and J dropped 5 bases, with 8 bases sitting between them. The CDR3 is 14 residues long. The germline V gene encodes CDR1 SGDLS and CDR2 YYNGEE. The CDR3 DNA sequence: TGTGCCAGCAGCGTAGCAGGGCCGACCGGGGAGCTGTTTTTT. Its translation is CASSVAGPTGELFF.

This chain links TRBV24-1 with TRBJ1-2, with 8 bases aligning to TRBD1. J lost 5 bases, V lost 5 bases, and 12 bases had no gene match. CDR1 KGHDR and CDR2 SFDVKD come from the germline V gene. This CDR3 region has 16 residues. CDR3 nucleotide sequence: TGTGCCACCAGTGCGACTGGGACAGGTGGAGAATATGGCTACACCTTC. Translating it yields CATSATGTGGEYGYTF.

This rearrangement joins TRBV7-8 to TRBJ1-6; no clear D gene. Germline V CDR1 and CDR2: SGHVS, FQNEAQ. V was shortened by 6 bases and J by 0 bases, with 15 bases between the two germline ends. The CDR3 is 17 residues long. The CDR3 nucleotides are TGTGCCAGCAGTCCGGCGGGCACCAGCTCCTATAATTCACCCCTCCACTTT. It is translated as CASSPAGTSSYNSPLHF.

The chain links TRBV15 to TRBJ2-1, with TRBD2 matching 7 bases. The CDR3 extends over 15 amino acids. Germline CDR1 is LNHNV and CDR2 is YYDKDF (reference sequence). V lost 6 bases and J lost 7; bases outside the gene matches: 12. The CDR3 coding sequence is TGTGCCACCAGGGAGGGGCCTAGCGGTTGGAATGAGCAGTTCTTC. Its protein product is CATREGPSGWNEQFF.

The chain is built from TRBV7-9 and TRBJ1-5; D unclear. The V gene lost 5 bases and the J gene lost 4 bases, with 9 bases spanning the gap. The CDR3 contains 13 residues. Per germline, CDR1 SEHNR and CDR2 FQNEAQ (reference sequence). In DNA, the CDR3 is TGTGCCAGCAGCAATCAGAAGAATCAGCCCCAGCATTTT. Translating gives CASSNQKNQPQHF.

This clone showed up just a few times. CDR3 protein: CASSDGQGAQETQYF. The CDR3 bases are TGTGCCAGCAGTGATGGGCAGGGCGCTCAAGAGACCCAGTACTTC. The genes are TRBV2 and TRBJ2-5; TRBD1 might be the D (5 bases). The germline V gene encodes CDR1 SNHLY and CDR2 FYNNEI. This CDR3 is 15 amino acids long. V lost 3 bases and J 2 bases, leaving 13 bases between the germline ends.

This chain connects TRBV13 to TRBJ2-3; 9 nucleotides match TRBD2. The CDR3 runs 15 residues. The germline V gene encodes CDR1 PRHDT and CDR2 FYEKMQ (reference sequence). With 5 bases clipped from V and 4 bases from J, the junction kept 7 bases outside the gene matches. This CDR3 is CASSAGLAVSDTQYF. CDR3 DNA: TGTGCCAGCAGCGCGGGACTAGCCGTATCAGATACGCAGTATTTT.